This is a list of T cell receptor beta chains from one sample in a study of graft-versus-host responses after intestinal transplantation. Repertoires were generated with immunoSEQ multiplex PCR, while TCRdb's copy carries only in-frame clones and drops some. The sample contains roughly 56,000 clones, 90% to 95% of which appear only once. Sequencing used PBMCs, obtained about 120 days after intestinal transplantation. These receptors were obtained from a human patient who received an intestinal transplant, so some T cells may come from the graft donor. Each CDR3 is given with its conserved first and last residue. D genes are given only for firm matches. For some rows the clone size is stated as once, few or many, or as a class when expanded; others skip it.

>.|TRBD2|TRBV6-5|TRBJ2-7
CASGEGGDYEQYF
TGTGCCAGCGGGGAGGGAGGGGACTACGAGCAGTACTTC
>few|.|TRBV19|TRBJ1-1
CASSRISANTEAFF
TGTGCCAGTAGTAGGATATCAGCGAACACTGAAGCTTTCTTT
>.|.|TRBV6-1|TRBJ2-2
CASSSAGGGGELFF
TGTGCCAGCAGTTCAGCCGGGGGCGGCGGGGAGCTGTTTTTT
>.|.|TRBV6-1|TRBJ1-4
CASRAGPNNEKLFF
TGTGCCAGCAGAGCAGGGCCAAACAATGAAAAACTGTTTTTT
>.|TRBD1|TRBV28|TRBJ2-2
CASRAGTDQELFF
TGTGCCAGCAGGGCCGGGACAGACCAAGAGCTGTTTTTT
>.|.|TRBV28|TRBJ1-2
CASSFRTFNYGYTF
TGTGCCAGCAGTTTTCGGACCTTTAACTATGGCTACACCTTC
>.|TRBD1|TRBV5-1|TRBJ1-2
CASSFGTGDNYGYTF
TGCGCCAGCAGCTTTGGGACAGGGGATAACTATGGCTACACCTTC
>few|TRBD2|TRBV27|TRBJ2-7
CASSPGEAGAQREQYF
TGTGCCAGCAGCCCGGGTGAGGCGGGAGCCCAGAGGGAGCAGTACTTC
>.|.|TRBV9|TRBJ2-7
CASSVSGLLSYEQYF
TGTGCCAGCAGCGTAAGCGGTCTCCTTTCCTACGAGCAGTACTTC
>.|TRBD1|TRBV28|TRBJ2-2
CASRPRLDRSNTGELFF
TGTGCCAGCAGGCCAAGGCTGGACAGGTCGAACACCGGGGAGCTGTTTTTT
>.|TRBD1|TRBV5-1|TRBJ1-1
CASSALGQDTEAFF
TGCGCCAGCAGCGCGTTGGGACAGGACACTGAAGCTTTCTTT
>.|.|TRBV27|TRBJ1-1
CASSLGTHEAFF
TGTGCCAGTAGCCTGGGGACCCATGAAGCTTTCTTT
>.|.|TRBV7-3|TRBJ1-1
CASSLSSNTEAFF
TGTGCCAGCAGCTTAAGCTCGAACACTGAAGCTTTCTTT
>.|TRBD2|TRBV4-2|TRBJ2-5
CASSQDGRDQETQYF
TGTGCCAGCAGCCAAGATGGGAGGGATCAAGAGACCCAGTACTTC
>.|TRBD1|TRBV5-5|TRBJ1-2
CASSFFQGANYGYTF
TGTGCCAGCAGCTTCTTTCAGGGGGCTAACTATGGCTACACCTTC
>once|TRBD1|TRBV2|TRBJ1-2
CARWTGVGGYTF
TGTGCCCGTTGGACAGGGGTAGGTGGCTACACCTTC